This T cell receptor (beta chain) was sequenced in a study of shared clonotypes between healthy human individuals (dated by TCRdb to 2020 to 2022). At the level of the whole study: The cohort included three men and a couple of women between 18 and 49 years of age. Different laboratories and diverse techniques were used to prepare libraries and sequence TCR repertoires, to increase sequencing depth and limit assay-specific biases. Blood TCR repertoires of four to six healthy adults were deeply sequenced to estimate repertoire size and the extent of clonotype sharing between individuals. For each donor, three plates each were used for CD4 naive and CD4 memory, two plates were used for CD8 naive, and one plate was used for CD8 memory. Between about 0.94 and 10 billion PBMCs per donor were obtained by leukapheresis.

Sequences MNHEY (CDR1) and SMNVEV (CDR2) are obtained from the germline V gene (reference sequence). V is shortened by 3 bases, J by 3 bases, and the region joining them spans 12 bases. Including cysteine and phenylalanine, the CDR3 has 15 amino acids. Here the CDR3 DNA is all that survives: 45 bases in frame from base 1. CD8 naive samples consisted of CD45RO-negative cells that were positively selected for CCR7, yielding a CD45RA+CCR7+ population without TemRA cells. The donors were healthy, HIV-negative adults who had no recently reported acute infections or vaccinations. Every donor was a Caucasian adult living in Nashville, Tennessee, USA. Blood was collected by leukapheresis, and PBMCs were isolated by Ficoll-Histopaque density gradient centrifugation and then cryopreserved in liquid nitrogen vapor phase. Analytical flow cytometry was used to check the purity and quantity of each magnetically sorted T cell population. Genomic DNA was isolated from every sorted fraction and measured by UV absorbance on a Nanodrop 2000c.

The paper's findings and limits, for the study overall: Pairwise subsampling led to the expectation that sequencing depth would affect the degree of clonotype sharing among donors. Sampling was restricted to blood, and TCR repertoires in tissues likely differ from the TCR repertoires found in blood. Estimated clonotype richness was generally larger for naive than for memory subsets. Higher generation probabilities were observed for clonotypes shared by all four sorted-subset donors than for non-shared clonotypes. Even with the large sequencing depth, rarefaction of the sorted-subset datasets indicated that sequencing was incomplete. Because the study included only a small number of donors, the genetic and exposure-history diversity represented was limited. When a few donors were compared, the shared fraction of clonotypes was about 5.4% for naive CD4, 3.5% for naive CD8, 2.3% for memory CD4, and roughly 0.4% for memory CD8.

Details on this clone: The clone's antigen remains unknown. Within one base of it there is no much larger clone, and no base qualities were kept. Other DNA sequences in the sample encode the same CDR3.

Using the deep immunoSEQ assay, TCR CDR3 regions were amplified from genomic DNA by multiplex PCR. For each cell subset, the extracted genomic DNA was distributed evenly across all wells of several immunoSEQ 96-well plates, and each plate served as one replicate. Each replicate PCR for sorted subsets received around 200 ng genomic DNA, equal to roughly 30,000 T cell genomes. Purified libraries were measured with a Qubit 3.0 fluorometer, size-checked on a Bioanalyzer 2100, and measured again with the KAPA Library Quantification kit. Every immunoSEQ 96-well plate was sequenced on a dedicated single-read 150-cycle Illumina NextSeq 550 flow cell. Processing in the source paper ran as follows. Because the immunoSEQ output included only junctional sequences and no quality scores, the filtering could not be the same as the filtering used for full-length reads. Sequences were annotated with PyIR, a Python wrapper for IgBLAST v1.9, using IMGT germline references to assign V/J genes and CDR3. Reads were removed for weak V/J assignments (E-value above 1e-6), missing CDR3, stop codons, out-of-frame junctions, or ambiguous translated residues. V3J clonotypes were defined as sequences sharing an identical inferred V gene, J gene, and CDR3 amino acid sequence. The percentage overlap between two repertoires was calculated by dividing the number of shared unique clonotypes by the size of the smaller repertoire. Three approaches were used to assess repertoire richness: RTK rarefaction, the Chao1 estimator, and Recon v2.1 estimates of unobserved clonotypes. OLGA was used to compute generation probabilities for all TCRbeta clonotypes that the gDNA method yielded from a few donors. TCRdb re-hosts the immuneACCESS table, in-frame sequences only. Its copies lack some clones; in the studies checked, an unresolved V gene accounts for under half of them, and the cause for the rest is not known. From that table come the V and J calls and clone size; the DNA was used to work out D and trimming. Within this sample are 550,000 to 650,000 clones, with about 96% of them counted one time only. The top ten clones comprise 0.095% to 0.13% of the sample.

The sample consisted of naive CD8+ T cells sorted from blood. What the cell subset or site label conveys for this sample: CD45RA+CCR7+. This receptor was taken from a woman in her thirties in good health. Recombination joined TRBV27 with TRBJ1-5; no confident D gene assignment can be made. The CDR3 reads CASSFSASSNQPQHF. The sequenced DNA is TGTGCCAGCAGTTTTAGTGCCAGCTCCAATCAGCCCCAGCATTTT.